The present T cell receptor beta chain was sequenced within a study of OX40 agonist ivuxolimab in advanced cancers. Background on the study: Patients were given ivuxolimab, an antibody that agonizes OX40 (CD134). Melanoma, hepatocellular carcinoma, head and neck or renal cell cancer occurred in dose-escalation patients.

The data were produced by immunoSEQ multiplex PCR, yet TCRdb's version contains in-frame clones alone and is incomplete. The table shows 45,000 to 50,000 clones, with approximately 91% occurring only once. With 0 bases removed from V and 1 base from J, the gap between germline ends came to 7 bases. This CDR3 is 14 amino acids long. Germline CDR1 SGDLS, CDR2 YYNGEE. Patients were excluded for autoimmune disease history or systemic immunosuppression. Blood samples were obtained at baseline, cycle 4 day 1, and cycle 7 day 1. The chain couples TRBV9 to TRBJ1-1; D ambiguous. This specimen consisted of CD4+ or CD8+ T cells sorted from blood, obtained in a trial of the OX40 agonist ivuxolimab. The source is an adult with an advanced solid tumor such as melanoma, head and neck, liver or kidney cancer. The CDR3 bases are TGTGCCAGCAGCGTAGGTACAGCGAACACTGAAGCTTTCTTT. Amino acids: CASSVGTANTEAFF.